What follows describes a single TCR beta chain. Its antigen specificity is not known. The entry originates in a study of cytomegalovirus exposure and HLA in healthy donors (dated by TCRdb to about 2017). The study in broad terms: According to an earlier analysis of 587 of the donors, about 179 million T cells yielded some 110 million unique TCR beta sequences and about 280 Gb of sequence data. Alongside the repertoire data, information on donor age, sex, ethnicity and CMV serostatus was compiled. Besides the first cohort of around 670 subjects, a separate validation cohort made up of some 110 different subjects was used. The number of donors typed differed by locus, with about 620-630 for A, B, C, DRB1 and DQB1, about 500 for DQA1, 600 to 610 for DPA1, and 472 for DPB1. Among around 400 genotyped donors of the cohort, an average of about 220,000 unique TCR beta nucleotide sequences was sequenced per donor, of which roughly 17% were non-productive. Both class I and class II loci were covered by HLA typing, at four-digit resolution. Every discovery cohort repertoire had been produced on one sequencing platform. A later genetic analysis took genome-wide SNP genotypes for 398 of the 666 donors and used that subset as a discovery cohort. To study patterns of TCR occurrence, a later analysis re-analyzed previously published TCR beta repertoires from 650 to 750 donors and added high-resolution HLA genotyping. High-throughput TCR immunosequencing, statistical association of individual TCRs with disease status, and machine learning were combined to predict cytomegalovirus infection status. In an earlier analysis of more than 550 of the donors, high-throughput TCR beta sequencing was used to judge whether each TCR beta V gene segment behaved as functional or pseudogenic. Rather than drawing on any new phenotypic data, the later analysis identified candidate immune exposures from TCR beta sequences and the way those sequences occurred across donors. The aim of the study was to test whether cataloging public T cell receptors could identify signatures of past pathogen exposure. Of the 398 genotyped donors, roughly 80% fell in the genetic ancestry cluster associated with self-reported Caucasian donors. Around 320 gigabases of sequencing data and approximately 93 million unique TCR sequences were included in an early release covering several hundred HLA-typed donors. Because of strong linkage in the cohort, roughly five DR-DQ haplotypes were treated as single units for association and clustering. The study profiled the T cell repertoires of 500 to 800 subjects by immunosequencing and related them to cytomegalovirus serostatus. The study at large found these results: The classifier was reported to diagnose cytomegalovirus status with high specificity and sensitivity in both the original and validation cohorts. It was suggested by the authors that the approach could potentially be generalized to other disease states and immunological phenotypes. When HLA alleles, especially DR and DQ, strongly co-occurred, TCR associations were difficult to assign to individual alleles. According to a later genetic analysis, donors in an Asian-associated ancestry cluster had fewer N-insertions in productive TCRs than the approximately 630-donor mean. A later analysis found that HLA-associated TCR beta chains were more clonally expanded and had lower generation probabilities than equally common non-associated chains. Broadly in line with IMGT annotations, most TCR beta V segments showed up in productive rearrangements about 87% or about 30% of the time in an earlier analysis of approximately 600 of the donors. CMV serostatus was the only immune exposure information available for the cohort. Three of the identified cytomegalovirus-associated TCR beta chains were confirmed in vitro to be specific for cytomegalovirus antigens. Linkage disequilibrium might explain the correlated functional status among segregating V segments, but an unknown experimental factor could not be ruled out. This cohort had only TCR beta chains sequenced, and the lack of alpha or paired-chain data limited which features could be detected. Roughly uniform sequencing depth across donors was assumed in presence/absence analyses, although this assumption may not hold. V-gene and J-gene trimming of TCR beta chains was associated with a missense DCLRE1C variant in a later genetic analysis, and the association was replicated in an independent cohort. Most TCR sequences were observed very rarely across donors, whereas some public TCRs were present in many individuals. Some IMGT-functional V segments, including TRBV6-2 and TRBV6-3, could not be distinguished by the 87-base-pair reads and were therefore excluded. In the study, 150 to 200 TCR beta chains were listed as associated with cytomegalovirus. A group of highly shared sequence variants was considered likely to be a technical artifact of the sequencing pipeline. At a false discovery rate of 0.05, a later analysis linked some 18,000 TCR beta sequences to specific HLA alleles. Because some donors lacked HLA typing at each locus, the association tests relied only on the typed subset. According to a later analysis, most CMV-associated TCR beta chains appeared to be HLA-restricted, and the HLA associations seemed to be driven largely by CMV exposure. In a later analysis, several top co-occurrence clusters were reported to appear linked to parvovirus B19, influenza, CMV and Epstein-Barr virus. A further reported finding was that TCR beta sequences accurately predicted the HLA-A and HLA-B alleles for most subjects in the first cohort. The earlier analysis of some 560 of the donors excluded some 16 rarely observed V segments, including chromosome 9 orphons, because counts were too low. A later analysis found that TCR association rates varied across HLA loci, with DRB1 alleles showing the most associated TCRs and HLA-C alleles the fewest.

The cohort consisted of hundreds of healthy bone marrow donors. At the time of sampling, all cohort members were nominally healthy, though unrecorded immune exposures were likely present. The donor tested CMV seronegative and was one of the 352 seronegative cohort members. A peripheral blood sample was provided by each donor, and peripheral blood mononuclear cells were used for TCR beta sequencing. The Qiagen DNeasy Blood Extraction Kit was used to extract genomic DNA from the blood cell samples. Trimming accounts for 6 bases at V and 4 bases at J, while the number of junction bases matched to no gene is 11. Including cysteine and phenylalanine, the CDR3 has 15 amino acids. CDR3 DNA is the only sequence kept; it has 45 bases, read in frame from the first base. The germline V gene yields MGHRA for CDR1 and YSYEKL for CDR2. Library preparation employed the immunoSEQ multiplex PCR assay. The multiplex PCR relied on a mix of 60 forward primers for TCR Vbeta segments and 13 reverse primers for TCR Jbeta segments. Amplification of the CDR3 region of rearranged TCR beta genes was performed with a multiplex PCR assay on genomic DNA. The Illumina HiSeq System was used to sequence the amplified TCR beta libraries as 87-base-pair reads. From the authors' description of their analysis: Across the 666 repertoires, a later analysis counted 80 million or so unique TCR beta chains, around 11 million of which were shared by at least two donors. To remove PCR and sequencing errors, raw reads were error-corrected and collapsed into unique sequences using a nearest-neighbor algorithm that merged closely related sequences. To assign V, D and J gene segments, CDR3 sequences were aligned to IMGT reference sequences. For a sequence to be retained, a match of at least six nucleotides was required to both a V gene segment and a J gene segment. A rearrangement was called productive if the CDR3 had no stop codons and remained in frame with V and J, and every other rearrangement was called non-productive. CDR3 was defined by IMGT convention, running from the second conserved V-encoded cysteine to the conserved J-encoded phenylalanine. In an earlier analysis of approximately 590 of the donors, sequences lacking an unambiguous match to a single V gene segment were excluded. An earlier analysis of several hundred of the donors classified V segments as functional when productive rearrangements were above 56.7% and as segregating when the standard deviation between donors was above 5%. A statistical classification framework was developed to diagnose cytomegalovirus status using the catalog of TCR beta chain sequences. A later analysis assigned V and J genes by comparing TCR nucleotide sequences with IMGT/GENE-DB human TR gene sequences. A later analysis assigned CDR3 sequences and most-parsimonious VDJ recombination scenarios with the TCRdist pipeline. A later analysis defined each TCR beta chain by its CDR3 amino acid sequence plus V-gene family, and excluded reads lacking a unique V-gene family. A later analysis removed over 500 highly shared, low-generation-probability nucleotide sequences to deal with suspected cross-contamination and a sequencing artifact. In a later analysis, a clonal expansion index was calculated for each public chain from normalized within-repertoire ranks of inferred template counts. Generation probabilities in a later analysis came from a VDJ recombination model fitted to out-of-frame rearrangements, and those results were checked against IGoR. Hypergeometric tests were used in a later analysis to score TCR-TCR, TCR-HLA and TCR-CMV co-occurrence, with a repertoire-size bias correction applied to the TCR pairs. To estimate false discovery rates, a later analysis permuted the HLA or CMV assignments 20 times. In a later analysis, co-occurring TCRs were grouped using DBSCAN, with TCRdist sequence similarity added in when clustering inside HLA-allele-positive subsets. Repertoires with fewer than 30,000 or more than 120,000 public chains were left out of co-occurrence clustering, as were about five repertoires with anomalous nucleotide sharing. Entries here come from immuneACCESS through TCRdb and include only in-frame sequences with V and J called. Some clones fail to appear in such tables; in the studies checked, an unresolved V gene covers under half of the shortfall, and the cause of the remainder is unknown. V, J and clone size are taken as reported in that table, and D and trimming were inferred from the DNA itself. This sample's table contains around 80,000 clones. Under 6.5% of the sample is in the top ten clones.

This clonotype was sampled from a man in his forties in good health and CMV-seronegative. The rearrangement combines TRBV4-1 with TRBJ1-2; the junction holds 7 bases that match TRBD1. The specimen was PBMCs. The bases are TGCGCCAGCAGAGGCCGAGACAGGGTCGGCTATGGCTACACCTTC. Its protein reads: CASRGRDRVGYGYTF.